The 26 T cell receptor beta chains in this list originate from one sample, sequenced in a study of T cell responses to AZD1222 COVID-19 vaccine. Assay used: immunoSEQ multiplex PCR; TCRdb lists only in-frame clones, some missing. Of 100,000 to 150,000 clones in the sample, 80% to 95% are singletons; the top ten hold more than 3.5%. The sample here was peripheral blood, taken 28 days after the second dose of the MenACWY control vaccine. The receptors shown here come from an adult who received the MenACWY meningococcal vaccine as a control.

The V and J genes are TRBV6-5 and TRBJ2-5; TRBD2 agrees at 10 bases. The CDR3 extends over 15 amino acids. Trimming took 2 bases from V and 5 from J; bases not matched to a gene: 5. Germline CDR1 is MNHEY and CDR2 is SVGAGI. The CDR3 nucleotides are TGTGCCAGCAGTTACCAACTAGCGGGGCCGGAGACCCAGTACTTC. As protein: CASSYQLAGPETQYF.

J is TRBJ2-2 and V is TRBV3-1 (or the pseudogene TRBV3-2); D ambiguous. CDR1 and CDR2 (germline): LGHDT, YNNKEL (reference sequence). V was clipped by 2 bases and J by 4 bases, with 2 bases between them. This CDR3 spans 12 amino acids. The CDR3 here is CASSQITGELFF. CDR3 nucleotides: TGTGCCAGCAGCCAAATCACCGGGGAGCTGTTTTTT.

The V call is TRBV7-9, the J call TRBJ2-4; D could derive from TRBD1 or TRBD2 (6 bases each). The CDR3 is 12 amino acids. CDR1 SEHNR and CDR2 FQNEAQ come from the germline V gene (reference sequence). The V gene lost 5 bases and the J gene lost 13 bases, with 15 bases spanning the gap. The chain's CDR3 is CASSGGGQRQYF. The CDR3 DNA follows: TGTGCCAGCAGCGGAGGGGGGCAGCGACAGTACTTC.

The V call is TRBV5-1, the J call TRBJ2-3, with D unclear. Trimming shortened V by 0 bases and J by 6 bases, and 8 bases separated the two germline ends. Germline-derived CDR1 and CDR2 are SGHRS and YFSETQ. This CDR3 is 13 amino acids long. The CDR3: CASSLAGPDTQYF. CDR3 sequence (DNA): TGCGCCAGCAGCTTGGCGGGTCCGGATACGCAGTATTTT.

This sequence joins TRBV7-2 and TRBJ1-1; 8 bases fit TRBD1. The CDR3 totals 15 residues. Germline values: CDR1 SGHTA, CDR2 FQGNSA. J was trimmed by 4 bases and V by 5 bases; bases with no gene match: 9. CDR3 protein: CASSQIRQGPTEAFF. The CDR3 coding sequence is TGTGCCAGCAGCCAGATTAGACAGGGGCCCACTGAAGCTTTCTTT.

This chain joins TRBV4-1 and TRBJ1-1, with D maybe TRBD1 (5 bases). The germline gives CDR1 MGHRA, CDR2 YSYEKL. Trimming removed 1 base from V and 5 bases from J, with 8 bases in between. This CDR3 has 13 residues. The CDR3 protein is CASSQGGSTEAFF. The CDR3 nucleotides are TGCGCCAGCAGCCAAGGGGGGAGTACTGAAGCTTTCTTT.

DNA for the CDR3: TGTGCCAGCAGCCAAACGGTGGGTTTGAACACTGAAGCTTTCTTT. Translation: CASSQTVGLNTEAFF. The chain joins TRBV11-3 to TRBJ1-1, with no clear D. The germline V gene encodes CDR1 SGHNT and CDR2 YENEEA. Trimming removed 5 bases at V and 0 bases at J, with 13 bases between. This CDR3 region has 15 residues.

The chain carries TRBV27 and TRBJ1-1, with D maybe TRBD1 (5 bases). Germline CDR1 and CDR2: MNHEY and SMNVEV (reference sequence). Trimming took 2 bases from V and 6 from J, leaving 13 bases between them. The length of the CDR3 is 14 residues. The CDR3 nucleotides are TGTGCCAGCAGTTTAGTCAGGGTGGCCTCTGAAGCTTTCTTT. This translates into CASSLVRVASEAFF.

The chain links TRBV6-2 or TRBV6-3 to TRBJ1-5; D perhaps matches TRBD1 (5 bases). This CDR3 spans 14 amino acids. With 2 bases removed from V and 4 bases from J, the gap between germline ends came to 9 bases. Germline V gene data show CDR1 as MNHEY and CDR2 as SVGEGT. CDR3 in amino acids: CASSYGRDNQPQHF. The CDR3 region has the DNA TGTGCCAGCAGTTACGGCAGGGATAATCAGCCCCAGCATTTT.

The DNA of the CDR3 is TGTGCCAGCAGTCATCAGGGACAGGGGAGGACCGGGGAGCTGTTTTTT. It yields the protein CASSHQGQGRTGELFF. V and J are TRBV28 and TRBJ2-2, with TRBD1 matching over 10 bases. J lost 5 bases, V lost 5 bases, and 8 bases had no gene match. Per the germline V gene, CDR1 is MDHEN and CDR2 is SYDVKM. This CDR3 spans 16 amino acids.

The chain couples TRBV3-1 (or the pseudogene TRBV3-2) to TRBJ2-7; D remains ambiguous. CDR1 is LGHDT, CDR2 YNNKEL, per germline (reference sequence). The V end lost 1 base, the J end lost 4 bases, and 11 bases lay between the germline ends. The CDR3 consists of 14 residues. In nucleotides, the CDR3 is TGTGCCAGCAGCCAAGTACCCGGCCTGTACGAGCAGTACGTC. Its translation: CASSQVPGLYEQYV.

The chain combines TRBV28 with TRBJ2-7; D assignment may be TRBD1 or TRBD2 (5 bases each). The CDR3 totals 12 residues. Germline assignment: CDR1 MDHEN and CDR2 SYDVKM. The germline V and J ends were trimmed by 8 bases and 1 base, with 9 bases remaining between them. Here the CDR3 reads CASGTDSYEQYF. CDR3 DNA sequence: TGTGCCAGCGGGACGGATTCCTACGAGCAGTACTTC.

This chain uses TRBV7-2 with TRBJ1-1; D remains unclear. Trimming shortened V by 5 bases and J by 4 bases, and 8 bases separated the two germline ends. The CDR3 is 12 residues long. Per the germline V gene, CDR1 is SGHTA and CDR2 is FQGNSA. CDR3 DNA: TGTGCCAGCAGCCCCCGATCCACTGAAGCTTTCTTT. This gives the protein CASSPRSTEAFF.

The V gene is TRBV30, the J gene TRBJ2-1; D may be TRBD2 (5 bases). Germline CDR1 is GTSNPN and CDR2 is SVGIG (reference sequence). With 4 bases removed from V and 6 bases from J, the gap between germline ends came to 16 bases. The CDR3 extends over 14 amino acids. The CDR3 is CAWTRSWSGNEQFF. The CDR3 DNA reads TGTGCCTGGACCCGATCTTGGAGCGGCAATGAGCAGTTCTTC. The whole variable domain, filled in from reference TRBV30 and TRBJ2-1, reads SQTIHQWPATLVQPVGSPLSLECTVEGTSNPNLYWYRQAAGRGLQLLFYSVGIGQISSEVPQNLSASRPQDRQFILSSKKLLLSDSGFYLCAWTRSWSGNEQFFGPGTRLTVL.

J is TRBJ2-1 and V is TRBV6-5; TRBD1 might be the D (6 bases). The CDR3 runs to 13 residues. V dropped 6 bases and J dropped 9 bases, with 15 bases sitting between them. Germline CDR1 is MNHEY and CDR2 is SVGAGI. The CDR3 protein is CASSRGRLLEQFF. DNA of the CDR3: TGTGCCAGCAGCAGGGGACGGCTCCTTGAGCAGTTCTTC.

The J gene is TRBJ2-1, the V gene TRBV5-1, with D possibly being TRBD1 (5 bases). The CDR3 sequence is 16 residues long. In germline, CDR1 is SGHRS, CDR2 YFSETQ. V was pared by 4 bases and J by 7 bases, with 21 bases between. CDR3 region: CASSPQAAGLWNEQFF. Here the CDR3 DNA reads TGCGCCAGCAGCCCTCAGGCGGCAGGGCTTTGGAATGAGCAGTTCTTC.

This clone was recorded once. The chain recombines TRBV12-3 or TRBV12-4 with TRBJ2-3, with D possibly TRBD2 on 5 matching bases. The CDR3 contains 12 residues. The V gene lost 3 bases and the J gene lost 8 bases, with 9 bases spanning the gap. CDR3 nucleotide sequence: TGTGCCAGCAGTTTGTCGGGGTCTACGCAGTATTTT. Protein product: CASSLSGSTQYF.

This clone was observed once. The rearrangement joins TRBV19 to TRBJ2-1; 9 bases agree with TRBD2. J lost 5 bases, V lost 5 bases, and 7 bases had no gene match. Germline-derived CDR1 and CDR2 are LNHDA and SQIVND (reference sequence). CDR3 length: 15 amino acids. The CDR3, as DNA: TGTGCCAGTAGTGCGGGGGGGAGGGCCAACAATGAGCAGTTCTTC. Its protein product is CASSAGGRANNEQFF.

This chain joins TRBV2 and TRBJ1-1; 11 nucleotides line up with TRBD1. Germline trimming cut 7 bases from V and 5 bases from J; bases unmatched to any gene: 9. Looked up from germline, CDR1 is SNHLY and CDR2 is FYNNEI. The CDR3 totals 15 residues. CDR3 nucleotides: TGTGCCAGCAATTTGGACAGGGGGCGAAGGACTGAAGCTTTCTTT. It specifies CASNLDRGRRTEAFF.

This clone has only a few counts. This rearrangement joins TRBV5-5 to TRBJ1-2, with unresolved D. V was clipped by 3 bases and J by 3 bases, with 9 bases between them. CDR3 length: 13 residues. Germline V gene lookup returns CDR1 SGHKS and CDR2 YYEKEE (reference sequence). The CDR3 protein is CASSYAGDYGYTF. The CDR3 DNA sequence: TGTGCCAGCAGCTACGCCGGGGACTATGGCTACACCTTC.

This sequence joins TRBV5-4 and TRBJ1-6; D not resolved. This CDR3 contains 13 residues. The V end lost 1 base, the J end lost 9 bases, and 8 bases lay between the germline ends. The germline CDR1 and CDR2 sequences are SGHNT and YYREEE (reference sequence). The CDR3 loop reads CASSLLRVSPLHF. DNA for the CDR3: TGTGCCAGCAGCTTGTTAAGGGTTTCACCCCTCCACTTT.

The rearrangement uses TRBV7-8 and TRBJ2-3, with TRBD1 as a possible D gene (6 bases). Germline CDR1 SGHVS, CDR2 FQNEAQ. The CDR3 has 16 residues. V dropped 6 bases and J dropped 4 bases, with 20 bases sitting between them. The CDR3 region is CASSGYTGRLSDTQYF. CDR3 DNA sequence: TGTGCCAGCAGTGGGTATACAGGGCGTTTATCAGATACGCAGTATTTT.

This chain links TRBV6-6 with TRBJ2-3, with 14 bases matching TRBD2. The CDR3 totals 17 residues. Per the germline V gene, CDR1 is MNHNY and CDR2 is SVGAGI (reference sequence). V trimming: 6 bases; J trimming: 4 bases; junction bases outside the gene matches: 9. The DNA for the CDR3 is TGTGCCAGCAGGCGACTAGCGGGGGGGCAATACCCAGATACGCAGTATTTT. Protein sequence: CASRRLAGGQYPDTQYF.

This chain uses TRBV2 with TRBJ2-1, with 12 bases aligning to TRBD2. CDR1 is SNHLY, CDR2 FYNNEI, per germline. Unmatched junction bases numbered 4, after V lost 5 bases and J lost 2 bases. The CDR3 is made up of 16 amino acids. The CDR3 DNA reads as TGTGCCAGCAGTCAGGGACTAGCGGGTGCCTACAATGAGCAGTTCTTC. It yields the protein CASSQGLAGAYNEQFF.

CDR3 bases: TGTGCCATCAGTGAGTCGAAGGGGCAAGAGACCCAGTACTTC. Residues: CAISESKGQETQYF. V usage is TRBV10-3 and J usage is TRBJ2-5; D might be TRBD1 (5 bases). Trimming stripped 0 bases from V and 2 bases from J, with 7 bases between. Germline V gives CDR1 ENHRY, CDR2 SYGVKD. There are 14 residues in the CDR3.

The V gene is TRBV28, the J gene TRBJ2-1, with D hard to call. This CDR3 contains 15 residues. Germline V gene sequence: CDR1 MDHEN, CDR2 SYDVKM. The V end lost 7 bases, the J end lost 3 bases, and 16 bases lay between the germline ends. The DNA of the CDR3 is TGTGCCAGCAAAATGGGTGGGTCTAACTACAATGAGCAGTTCTTC. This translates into CASKMGGSNYNEQFF.